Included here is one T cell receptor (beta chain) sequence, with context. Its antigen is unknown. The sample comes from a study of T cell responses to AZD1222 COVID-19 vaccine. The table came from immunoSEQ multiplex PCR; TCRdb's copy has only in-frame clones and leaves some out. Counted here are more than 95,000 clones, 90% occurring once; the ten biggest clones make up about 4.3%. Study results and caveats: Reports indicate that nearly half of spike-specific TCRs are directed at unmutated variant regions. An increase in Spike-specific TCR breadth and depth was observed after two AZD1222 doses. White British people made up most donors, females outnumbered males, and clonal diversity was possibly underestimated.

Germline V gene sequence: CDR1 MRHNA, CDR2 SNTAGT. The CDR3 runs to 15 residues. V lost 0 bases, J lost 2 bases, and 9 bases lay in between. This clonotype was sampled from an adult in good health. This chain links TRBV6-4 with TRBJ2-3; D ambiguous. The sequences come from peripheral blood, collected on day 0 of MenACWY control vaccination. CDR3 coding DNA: TGTGCCAGCAGTGACTCCCAGAGGCCCACAGATACGCAGTATTTT. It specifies CASSDSQRPTDTQYF.